Shown below are 3 T cell receptor beta chains from a single sample sequenced in a study of Tregs in tolerant kidney transplant recipients. Sequenced by immunoSEQ multiplex PCR; TCRdb stores in-frame clones only, minus some. The sample contains about 120,000 clones, roughly nine tenths of which appear only once. Sequenced sample: CD4+ T cells from blood. These TCRs come from a human donor in good health.

In this sample, this clone turned up once. CDR3 protein: CAAGPVPRGETQYF. The CDR3 DNA follows: TGTGCCGCAGGCCCAGTCCCCCGGGGAGAGACCCAGTACTTC. The chain joins TRBV27 to TRBJ2-5; D might be TRBD2 (5 bases). This CDR3 has 14 amino acids. V lost 11 bases to trimming and J lost 4 bases, with 20 bases between them. The germline V gene has CDR1 MNHEY and CDR2 SMNVEV (reference sequence).

The chain carries TRBV9 and TRBJ1-1; D uncertain. The CDR3 totals 15 residues. Between the trimmed V and J ends, which lost 0 bases and 3 bases, there was a span of 12 bases. Germline V CDR1 and CDR2: SGDLS, YYNGEE. CDR3 sequence (DNA): TGTGCCAGCAGCGTAGATCCCTCTTCGGACACTGAAGCTTTCTTT. Its protein is CASSVDPSSDTEAFF.

The rearrangement uses TRBV4-1 and TRBJ2-7, with D perhaps TRBD1 or TRBD2 (5 bases each). V lost 0 bases to trimming and J lost 4 bases, with 19 bases between them. Germline CDR1 and CDR2: MGHRA and YSYEKL. This CDR3 spans 17 amino acids. Here the CDR3 DNA reads TGCGCCAGCAGCCAAGAATCCGGGACGGCCGAAGGTTACGAGCAGTACTTC. Translation: CASSQESGTAEGYEQYF.